The rows below give T cell receptor beta chains drawn from one sample of a study of shared clonotypes between healthy human individuals. Assay: immunoSEQ multiplex PCR; the TCRdb copy retains only in-frame clones and omits some. Of a few million clones detected, just under 95% appear once; the ten largest clones hold 1.5% to 2%. The sample was naive CD8+ T cells from PBMCs. The receptors here all came from a man between 18 and 29 years old in good health. Some clones in this sample may be carry-over from other donors' samples. Both conserved end residues are part of each CDR3. D genes are given only for firm matches. Expanded clones get a size class; other rows say once, few or many, or leave the size out.

CDR3 DNA	CDR3 protein	CDR3 length	V gene	J gene	D gene	clone size
TGTGCCAGCAGCCCCGGGGACAGGGCCACCTACGAGCAGTACTTC	CASSPGDRATYEQYF	15	TRBV9	TRBJ2-7	TRBD1	-
TGCGCCAGCAACCCCCAGGGCCCCCAAGAGACCCAGTACTTC	CASNPQGPQETQYF	14	TRBV5-1	TRBJ2-5	-	-
TGCGCCACGGCGACAGGGACGTGGTTCGGCCTCTATGGCTACACCTTC	CATATGTWFGLYGYTF	16	TRBV10-1	TRBJ1-2	TRBD1	-
TGCGCCAGCAGCCAAGGGTCCGGGCCCAAAACGGACACCGGGGAGCTGTTTTTT	CASSQGSGPKTDTGELFF	18	TRBV4-3	TRBJ2-2	-	-
TGTGCCAGCAGTTTTCGGGCGGCTAGCACAGATACGCAGTATTTT	CASSFRAASTDTQYF	15	TRBV28	TRBJ2-3	-	once
TGTGCCGGATCCGGTTCAGCAGGCCCCCAAGAGCAGTACTTC	CAGSGSAGPQEQYF	14	TRBV2	TRBJ2-7	-	-
TGTGCCAGTAGTCGGCGGGAGGGGTCTAATGAGCAGTTCTTC	CASSRREGSNEQFF	14	TRBV19	TRBJ2-1	TRBD2	-
TGTGCCAGCAGTTATGGACCGAACACTGAAGCTTTCTTT	CASSYGPNTEAFF	13	TRBV28	TRBJ1-1	-	few
TGTGCCAGCAGTTTCGGTAGGAATAATGAAAAACTGTTTTTT	CASSFGRNNEKLFF	14	TRBV27	TRBJ1-4	-	-
TGTGCCACCTTCGTTTTAGTAGCCAGGGTCAATGAGCAGTTCTTC	CATFVLVARVNEQFF	15	TRBV19	TRBJ2-1	-	-
TGTGCCAGCAGCTTAGGTACAGGGACGTCCTACAATGAGCAGTTCTTC	CASSLGTGTSYNEQFF	16	TRBV11-2	TRBJ2-1	-	-
TGCAGCGTTGCCTTAAGGGGCTCCTACAATGAGCAGTTCTTC	CSVALRGSYNEQFF	14	TRBV29-1	TRBJ2-1	-	-
TGTGCCAGCAGGCCGGGACAGGGCGAGCAGTACTTC	CASRPGQGEQYF	12	TRBV7-9	TRBJ2-7	TRBD1	-
TGTGCCAGCAGCGACGACACCACCGGGGAGCTGTTTTTT	CASSDDTTGELFF	13	TRBV9	TRBJ2-2	-	-
TGTGCCAGCCTGACTAGCGGGAGGGAAGGAGATACGCAGTATTTT	CASLTSGREGDTQYF	15	TRBV18	TRBJ2-3	TRBD2	-
TGTGCCAGCAGCGCACTATCCCCCGGACAGTATACCTACGAGCAGTACTTC	CASSALSPGQYTYEQYF	17	TRBV9	TRBJ2-7	-	once
TGTGCTAGTGGTTTGGCACCCGACCTGACAGGGGCAGCTGAAGCTTTCTTT	CASGLAPDLTGAAEAFF	17	TRBV12-5	TRBJ1-1	TRBD1	-
TGTGCCAGCAGTGAATCTTGGGGACTAGTACCCTACGAGCAGTACTTC	CASSESWGLVPYEQYF	16	TRBV25-1	TRBJ2-7	TRBD2	-
TGCGCCAGCGTCGGGACTCGGGGGGCAGATACGCAGTATTTT	CASVGTRGADTQYF	14	TRBV5-1	TRBJ2-3	TRBD2	once
TGTGCCAGCAGCTTAGTTGGCATGGACACCGGGGAGCTGTTTTTT	CASSLVGMDTGELFF	15	TRBV11-2	TRBJ2-2	-	-
TGTGCCAGCAGGGGGACAGGGGGCTATCAGCCCCAGCATTTT	CASRGTGGYQPQHF	14	TRBV27	TRBJ1-5	TRBD1	-
TGCGCCAGCAGCTTGGGCCGGGGGTCGGGCACTGAAGCTTTCTTT	CASSLGRGSGTEAFF	15	TRBV5-1	TRBJ1-1	-	-
TGTGCCTGGAGTGTCCAGACCTACGAGCAGTACTTC	CAWSVQTYEQYF	12	TRBV30	TRBJ2-7	-	-
TGTGCCAGCAGTTTATCGCAAACGGCGGAGGACTGGCCTAGCAATCAGCCCCAGCATTTT	CASSLSQTAEDWPSNQPQHF	20	TRBV27	TRBJ1-5	-	-
TGCGCCAGCAGTGAGTCGTTACAGGGAAATGAAAAACTGTTTTTT	CASSESLQGNEKLFF	15	TRBV10-1	TRBJ1-4	-	-
TGTGCCAGCAGTGAGGCCCAACTGAGAGAAGGAGGGGAAAAACTGTTTTTT	CASSEAQLREGGEKLFF	17	TRBV2	TRBJ1-4	-	-
TGTGCCAGTAGTGCCCTGACCCGCGCGAACACCGGGGAGCTGTTTTTT	CASSALTRANTGELFF	16	TRBV19	TRBJ2-2	-	-
TGTGCCATCAGTGAGACAACAATAGGCAATGAGCAGTTCTTC	CAISETTIGNEQFF	14	TRBV10-3	TRBJ2-1	-	-
TGTGCCAGCAGTGAGCGGTGGCTCAATCAGCCCCAGCATTTT	CASSERWLNQPQHF	14	TRBV6-1	TRBJ1-5	-	-
TGTGCCAGCAGTTTCTCCTTCGGGGCCGCCAAACAGGGGGCCAGCTCCTACGAGCAGTACTTC	CASSFSFGAAKQGASSYEQYF	21	TRBV28	TRBJ2-7	TRBD1	-
TGCGCCAGCAGCCAGGTGTGGGGGGCGGCCAACGTCCTGACTTTC	CASSQVWGAANVLTF	15	TRBV4-1	TRBJ2-6	-	-
TGCAGCGTTGGGGACAGGGGCGGAAACGAGCAGTACTTC	CSVGDRGGNEQYF	13	TRBV29-1	TRBJ2-7	TRBD1	-
TGTGCCAGCAGCGTAGGGGACAGCTCCACAGATACGCAGTATTTT	CASSVGDSSTDTQYF	15	TRBV9	TRBJ2-3	TRBD1	-
TGTGCCAGCAGCTTACCCGGGACAGCCCCTATGGGCAATCAGCCCCAGCATTTT	CASSLPGTAPMGNQPQHF	18	TRBV7-8	TRBJ1-5	TRBD1	once
TGTGCCAGCGGCGGGGGAAGCTCCTACAATGAGCAGTTCTTC	CASGGGSSYNEQFF	14	TRBV28	TRBJ2-1	TRBD2	-
TGTGCCTGGGGAGCCTCCTACGAGCAGTACTTC	CAWGASYEQYF	11	TRBV30	TRBJ2-7	-	-
TGTGCCAGCCGACCGGCTTCATCGGAAAAACTGTTTTTT	CASRPASSEKLFF	13	TRBV7-6	TRBJ1-4	-	-
TGTGCCTCCGGAGGGGACAGTACCTACGAGCAGTACTTC	CASGGDSTYEQYF	13	TRBV2	TRBJ2-7	-	-
TGTGCCAGCAGTCGACTAGCGGGAGAGATCTGGGGGGAGACCCAGTACTTC	CASSRLAGEIWGETQYF	17	TRBV27	TRBJ2-5	TRBD2	-
TGTGCCAGCAGCGCAGGGACTAGCGGGAGGTCTCTCCATGAGCAGTTCTTC	CASSAGTSGRSLHEQFF	17	TRBV7-9	TRBJ2-1	TRBD2	-
TGCGCCAGCAGCCAACGACTAGGCTCTTCCGACGAGCAGTACTTC	CASSQRLGSSDEQYF	15	TRBV4-3	TRBJ2-7	-	-
TGTGCCAGCAGCTTTTCAAATGATATCTACGGCAGAATGAACACTGAAGCTTTCTTT	CASSFSNDIYGRMNTEAFF	19	TRBV11-2	TRBJ1-1	-	-
TGTGCCAGCAGTGAATTGGCAGGGAACTGGCAAGCTTTCTTT	CASSELAGNWQAFF	14	TRBV25-1	TRBJ1-1	-	-
TGCAGCGTTCCGGGGGGGGGACCCTACGAGCAGTACTTC	CSVPGGGPYEQYF	13	TRBV29-1	TRBJ2-7	TRBD2	-
TGTGCCAGCAGCGAGGCGGGGATCCCCTACGAGCAGTACTTC	CASSEAGIPYEQYF	14	TRBV2	TRBJ2-7	-	-
TGTGCCAGCAGTGTGGTAGGGGGACCTGAAGCTTTCTTT	CASSVVGGPEAFF	13	TRBV25-1	TRBJ1-1	-	-
TGTGCCAGCAGTTTACAGGGATTCGGGAATCAGCCCCAGCATTTT	CASSLQGFGNQPQHF	15	TRBV28	TRBJ1-5	-	-